This T cell receptor beta chain was identified in a study of blood T cells in healthy people across ages. The V gene end was trimmed by 1 base and the J gene end by 4 bases; junction bases not matched to a gene: 19. The CDR3 has 20 amino acids. Germline V gene lookup returns CDR1 MNHEY and CDR2 SVGEGT. This clonotype came up many times. It was with a sample-barcoded 5' primer and a J-beta primer mix that a second PCR of roughly 6 to 12 cycles was run. Using its own MiXCR run on the 5' RACE reads, TCRdb lists one record per CDR3 protein. The table includes approximately 800,000 distinct CDR3 sequences, around half detected once.

The TCR comes from an older man in good health. The chain combines TRBV6-2 or TRBV6-3 with TRBJ2-1, with 7 nucleotides matching TRBD2. The sample comprised blood. The CDR3 sequence: CASSYLRLRRGGSRYNEQFF. CDR3 nucleotide sequence: TGTGCCAGCAGTTACTTAAGGCTGCGGAGGGGCGGGAGTAGGTACAATGAGCAGTTCTTC.